This entry concerns a single T cell receptor beta chain. Its antigen is not known. This specimen belongs to a study of OX40 agonist ivuxolimab in advanced cancers. With baseline, cycle 4 day 1, and cycle 7 day 1 as timepoints, blood was sampled. Study observations and caveats: In the 0.1-3.0 mg/kg groups, partial responders showed among the lowest expansion.

Sequencing was performed with immunoSEQ multiplex PCR; in TCRdb, only in-frame clones are kept and a portion is missing. The sample lists 45,000 or so clones, about 90% occurring once. The receptor's source is an adult with an advanced solid tumor such as melanoma, head and neck, liver or kidney cancer. The material sequenced was CD4+ or CD8+ T cells sorted from blood, taken in a trial of the OX40 agonist ivuxolimab.

The DNA for the CDR3 is TGTGCCAGCAGCGGGACAGGGGGGATCACTGAAGCTTTCTTT. The encoded protein is CASSGTGGITEAFF. The chain links TRBV5-4 to TRBJ1-1; 11 bases align to TRBD1. Germline V gene sequence: CDR1 SGHNT, CDR2 YYREEE (reference sequence). The CDR3 totals 14 residues. The V gene end was trimmed by 4 bases and the J gene end by 4 bases; junction bases not matched to a gene: 3.